This TCR beta chain was observed in a study of shared clonotypes between healthy human individuals. Data came from immunoSEQ multiplex PCR; TCRdb stores just in-frame clones and leaves some out. The sample lists around 1.1 million clones, roughly 77% occurring once. The TCR comes from a man younger than 30 in good health. Some clones in this sample may be carry-over from other donors' samples. Sequenced input: memory CD4+ T cells from PBMCs. Noted subset: CD45RA-negative fraction.

CDR3 in amino acids: CASSPGSVTDTQYF. CDR3 DNA sequence: TGTGCCAGCAGCCCGGGTTCGGTCACAGATACGCAGTATTTT. The rearrangement joins TRBV7-2 to TRBJ2-3, with D unclear. The CDR3 has 14 residues. V was trimmed by 5 bases and J by 2 bases, leaving 11 bases between them. Per germline, CDR1 SGHTA and CDR2 FQGNSA. The full variable domain, in which reference TRBV7-2 and TRBJ2-3 provide the parts outside the CDR3, is GAGVSQSPSNKVTEKGKDVELRCDPISGHTALYWYRQSLGQGLEFLIYFQGNSAPDKSGLPSDRFSAERTGGSVSTLTIQRTQQEDSAVYLCASSPGSVTDTQYFGPGTRLTVL.